These T cell receptor beta chains were read from a single sample in a study of long-term antiretroviral therapy in people with HIV. Measured with immunoSEQ multiplex PCR; TCRdb has only the in-frame clones, and not every one. The sample consists of approximately 30,000 clones, about four fifths of them appearing once. The specimen comprised unsorted PBMCs, sampled 1.9 years after starting antiretroviral therapy. The receptor source for this set is a young man with HIV. Both conserved end residues are part of each CDR3. The order of the fields is V gene, J gene, D gene, clone size, CDR3 DNA, CDR3 protein. D genes are given only for firm matches. Clone size, where shown, is once, few, many, or a class for clones that have expanded.

TRBV7-6	TRBJ1-4	TRBD1	-	TGTGCCAGCAGCTTCGTTACAGGGGACGCCGGTAATGAAAAACTGTTTTTT	CASSFVTGDAGNEKLFF
TRBV7-7	TRBJ2-5	-	-	TGTGCTAGCAGCTTAGAAAACAGAAGAGAGACCCAGTACTTC	CASSLENRRETQYF
TRBV6-5	TRBJ1-5	TRBD1	-	TGTGCCACCGGGACAGGGGATCAGCCCCAGCATTTT	CATGTGDQPQHF
TRBV6-5	TRBJ1-2	-	-	TGTGCCAGCAGTTACCAGGGGCCCTTTAACTATGGCTACACCTTC	CASSYQGPFNYGYTF
TRBV5-4	TRBJ2-1	-	-	TGTGCCAGCAGCTTGGCAGGGGTGCGTGGCTACAATGAGCAGTTCTTC	CASSLAGVRGYNEQFF
TRBV7-9	TRBJ2-2	TRBD2	-	TGTGCCAGCAGCGGCCCGGGACTAGGAACCTCGAACACCGGGGAGCTGTTTTTT	CASSGPGLGTSNTGELFF
TRBV6-1	TRBJ2-1	TRBD2	-	TGTGCCAGCACCAGGACTAGCGCGGAGGAGCAGTTCTTC	CASTRTSAEEQFF
TRBV25-1	TRBJ2-5	TRBD1	-	TGTGCCAGCAGTGAAGCGACAGGGGGGAGAGAGACCCAGTACTTC	CASSEATGGRETQYF
TRBV7-3	TRBJ1-1	-	-	TGTGCCAGCAGCTTGACAAGGTCGGGGACTGAAGCTTTCTTT	CASSLTRSGTEAFF
TRBV2	TRBJ2-1	-	few	TGTGCCAGCATTCATGAAGGGGTTGAGCAGTTCTTC	CASIHEGVEQFF
TRBV6-5	TRBJ1-5	TRBD1	-	TGTGCCAGCAAGAGAGACAGGGCTACCAATCAGCCCCAGCATTTT	CASKRDRATNQPQHF
TRBV2	TRBJ1-4	-	-	TGTGCCAGCAGCCAGACAGTTTTTCGAATTGAAAAACTGTTTTTT	CASSQTVFRIEKLFF
TRBV25-1	TRBJ1-2	-	-	TGTGCCAGCAGTGCCCCGAGCGGTGGCTACACCTTC	CASSAPSGGYTF
TRBV5-5	TRBJ1-4	-	-	TGTGCCAGCAGCTTGGCCGTACAGGGACCCTTCGGGAATGAAAAACTGTTTTTT	CASSLAVQGPFGNEKLFF
TRBV11-3	TRBJ1-6	-	-	TGTGCCAGCAGCTTAGGCCGTGGTAATTCACCCCTCCACTTT	CASSLGRGNSPLHF
TRBV11-2	TRBJ1-1	TRBD1	-	TGTGCCAGCAGCTTGGACAGGTTCGACGATTTCTTT	CASSLDRFDDFF
TRBV6-5	TRBJ1-2	TRBD1	-	TGTGCCAGCAGTTACCCACAGGGGTTGGGCTATGGCTACACCTTC	CASSYPQGLGYGYTF
TRBV2	TRBJ2-7	TRBD1	-	TGTGCCAGCAGTGTTGGACAGGCCTACGAGCAGTACTTC	CASSVGQAYEQYF
TRBV5-4	TRBJ2-7	TRBD1	-	TGTGCCGTCTGGGACAGTTCCTCCTACGAGCAGTACTTC	CAVWDSSSYEQYF
TRBV5-1	TRBJ1-3	TRBD1	-	TGCGCCAGCAGCCGGGACAGTTCCCTGGATACCATATATTTT	CASSRDSSLDTIYF
TRBV6-1	TRBJ1-3	-	few	TGTGCCCTCGTGGGCAGCGGAAACACCATATATTTT	CALVGSGNTIYF
TRBV9	TRBJ1-2	-	-	TGTGCCAGCAGCTCCGTAGCAGCGGACTATGGCTACACCTTC	CASSSVAADYGYTF
TRBV9	TRBJ1-1	-	-	TGTGCCAGCAGCGGACAACAGGGAGGCGATTTAGCTTTCTTT	CASSGQQGGDLAFF
TRBV18	TRBJ1-6	TRBD1	-	TGTGCCAGCTCACCCGGACAGGGGCGTGATAATTCACCCCTCCACTTT	CASSPGQGRDNSPLHF
TRBV5-5	TRBJ1-2	TRBD1	few	TGTGCCAGCAGACGGTGGACAGGGACGGATGGCTACACCTTC	CASRRWTGTDGYTF
TRBV2	TRBJ1-2	-	-	TGTGCCAGCAGGGACATAGTTGATGGCTACACCTTC	CASRDIVDGYTF
TRBV19	TRBJ1-1	-	-	TGTGCCAGTAGTATAAGGCAGGGTAGGACTGAAGCTTTCTTT	CASSIRQGRTEAFF
TRBV7-6	TRBJ2-7	-	-	TGTGCCAGCAGCTTGGTACAGGGAAACTTC	CASSLVQGNF